This TCR beta chain was documented in a study of early T cells in non-severe SARS-CoV-2 infection. One entry per CDR3 protein, called by TCRdb with MiXCR from the 5' RACE reads. Altogether around 80,000 distinct CDR3 sequences are present, about 10% being singletons, with the ten largest covering 8% to 8.5%. This clonotype came up a few times. Germline loops: CDR1 LGHNA, CDR2 YNFKEQ. The CDR3 contains 18 residues. With 1 base removed from V and 0 bases from J, the gap between germline ends came to 19 bases. Sequencing was performed on whole blood, taken at baseline. The V and J genes are TRBV4-2 and TRBJ2-7; D may correspond to TRBD1 or TRBD2 (5 bases each). This TCR was sampled from an adult who was a healthcare worker with PCR-confirmed SARS-CoV-2 infection or an uninfected control (not recorded which). CDR3 coding DNA: TGTGCCAGCAGCCAAGGACCGGGGCGCTGGGGTCACTCCTACGAGCAGTACTTC. Translated: CASSQGPGRWGHSYEQYF.